The 30 T cell receptor beta chains in this list originate from one sample, sequenced in a study of blood T cell repertoires in COVID-19. TCRdb's table, derived via immunoSEQ multiplex PCR, lists solely in-frame clones and lacks some. The table lists approximately 100,000 clones, roughly 92% of them singletons, with over 0.95% in the top ten. The sample taken for sequencing was peripheral blood. All receptors derive from a man aged 60-69 years with acute or convalescent COVID-19.

The rearrangement uses TRBV19 and TRBJ2-1, with 8 bases fitting TRBD1. V lost 10 bases to trimming and J lost 7 bases; unmatched junction nucleotides: 15. Germline loops: CDR1 LNHDA, CDR2 SQIVND (reference sequence). The CDR3 runs 15 residues. Here the CDR3 reads CATGGLTTGDNEQFF. CDR3 coding DNA: TGTGCCACCGGCGGTTTAACGACAGGGGATAATGAGCAGTTCTTC.

This chain links TRBV28 with TRBJ2-5; TRBD2 agrees at 10 bases. CDR1 is MDHEN and CDR2 is SYDVKM in the germline V gene. V gave up 7 bases and J gave up 4 bases; unmatched junction bases: 21. The CDR3 spans 19 residues. As DNA, the CDR3 is TGTGCCAGCAACCACCCAGCGGGCACTGGACTAGCGGAGGCAGAGACCCAGTACTTC. Residues: CASNHPAGTGLAEAETQYF.

Only a few counts were recorded for this clone. The chain has TRBV30 and TRBJ1-2; D gene ambiguous. In germline, CDR1 is GTSNPN, CDR2 SVGIG (reference sequence). This CDR3 comprises 13 residues. Trimming removed 4 bases from V and 8 bases from J, with 17 bases in between. CDR3 coding DNA: TGTGCCTGGATTGATCGGGGTGTGGGGGGCTACACCTTC. This gives the protein CAWIDRGVGGYTF.

The J gene is TRBJ1-2, the V gene TRBV27; no definite D call. CDR3 length: 16 residues. In germline, CDR1 is MNHEY, CDR2 SMNVEV (reference sequence). Trimming shortened V by 2 bases and J by 2 bases, and 15 bases separated the two germline ends. CDR3 nucleotide sequence: TGTGCCAGCAGTTTAAATTTGCGACACGGAAACTATGGCTACACCTTC. It translates to CASSLNLRHGNYGYTF.

The V and J genes are TRBV29-1 and TRBJ1-1, with D possibly matching TRBD1 (6 bases). Germline V gene lookup returns CDR1 SQVTM and CDR2 ANQGSEA. V lost 7 bases to trimming and J lost 1 base, with 13 bases between them. There are 13 residues in the CDR3. The CDR3 protein is CSARGGRNTEAFF. CDR3 DNA: TGCAGCGCTCGGGGGGGGCGGAACACTGAAGCTTTCTTT. Full variable domain (remainder filled in from reference TRBV29-1 and TRBJ1-1): SAVISQKPSRDICQRGTSLTIQCQVDSQVTMMFWYRQQPGQSLTLIATANQGSEATYESGFVIDKFPISRPNLTFSTLTVSNMSPEDSSIYLCSARGGRNTEAFFGQGTRLTVV.

The chain uses TRBV10-3 and TRBJ2-7; 9 bases fit TRBD1. J lost 6 bases, V lost 6 bases, and 6 bases had no gene match. This CDR3 is 13 amino acids long. Germline V gives CDR1 ENHRY, CDR2 SYGVKD. CDR3 nucleotide sequence: TGTGCCATCAGCCGTGGGACAGGGCTCGAGCAGTACGTC. This translates into CAISRGTGLEQYV.

The rearrangement joins TRBV2 to TRBJ1-1; D gene uncertain. V lost 7 bases and J 3 bases, leaving 21 bases between the germline ends. The CDR3 is 16 residues long. Germline CDR1 is SNHLY and CDR2 is FYNNEI. CDR3 region: CASTSGPWGDDTEAFF. DNA for the CDR3: TGTGCCAGCACCTCGGGCCCTTGGGGAGATGACACTGAAGCTTTCTTT. Variable domain in full (rest from reference TRBV2 and TRBJ1-1): EPEVTQTPSHQVTQMGQEVILRCVPISNHLYFYWYRQILGQKVEFLVSFYNNEISEKSEIFDDQFSVERPDGSNFTLKIRSTKLEDSAMYFCASTSGPWGDDTEAFFGQGTRLTVV.

This chain uses TRBV6-1 with TRBJ2-6; D might be TRBD2 (5 bases). V was trimmed by 0 bases and J by 4 bases, leaving 10 bases between them. The CDR3 spans 16 residues. The V gene's germline CDR1 is MNHNS and CDR2 SASEGT. The CDR3 loop is CASSEARGYGANVLTF. The DNA of the CDR3 is TGTGCCAGCAGTGAAGCTCGAGGGTACGGGGCCAACGTCCTGACTTTC.

The chain recombines TRBV29-1 with TRBJ2-5; 11 nucleotides line up with TRBD1. The CDR3 is made up of 14 amino acids. CDR1 and CDR2 from the germline V gene are SQVTM and ANQGSEA. V trimming: 5 bases; J trimming: 4 bases; junction bases outside the gene matches: 6. Here the CDR3 DNA reads TGCAGCGTTTCGTTGGGGACAGGGGGAGAGACCCAGTACTTC. This sequence encodes CSVSLGTGGETQYF.

The rearrangement links TRBV2 to TRBJ2-7; TRBD1 agrees at 11 bases. V dropped 5 bases and J dropped 7; count of bases not matched to a gene: 10. Germline assignment: CDR1 SNHLY and CDR2 FYNNEI. The CDR3 loop spans 15 amino acids. CDR3 nucleotide sequence: TGTGCCAGCAGTCAACATCCGGGACAGGGGGATGAGCAGTACTTC. It yields the protein CASSQHPGQGDEQYF.

The chain recombines TRBV6-1 with TRBJ2-3, with D tentatively TRBD2 (5 bases). Deletions cut 3 bases from V and 4 bases from J, with 11 bases between. The CDR3 totals 14 residues. Germline V lookup: CDR1 MNHNS, CDR2 SASEGT. In DNA, the CDR3 is TGTGCCAGCAGTGATTCTAGCCCCCCAGATACGCAGTATTTT. It is translated as CASSDSSPPDTQYF.

This chain joins TRBV11-2 and TRBJ2-7; 7 nucleotides align to TRBD1. The V and J ends lost 1 base and 3 bases, in that order; junction bases with no gene match: 6. The CDR3 spans 15 residues. CDR1 and CDR2 (germline): SGHAT, FQNNGV. The CDR3: CASSLGSGGRYEQYF. The CDR3, as DNA: TGTGCCAGCAGCTTAGGGTCAGGGGGACGCTACGAGCAGTACTTC.

This CDR3 reads CASSRTSGRITNTGELFF. The CDR3 DNA is TGTGCCAGCAGTCGGACTAGCGGGAGAATAACAAACACCGGGGAGCTGTTTTTT. This chain links TRBV28 with TRBJ2-2; 13 bases are a match to TRBD2. Germline V gives CDR1 MDHEN, CDR2 SYDVKM. V was pared by 5 bases and J by 2 bases, with 8 bases of the junction left unmatched. CDR3 length: 18 residues.

The V gene is TRBV21-1, the J gene TRBJ2-7; TRBD2 is taken as the D call from the table, unchecked against the DNA. TRBV21-1 is designated a pseudogene. This CDR3 has 15 residues. CDR3 residues: CASGGKGIGDYEQYF. DNA for the CDR3: TGTGCCAGCGGGGGGAAGGGGATAGGGGACTACGAGCAGTACTTC.

The rearrangement joins TRBV28 to TRBJ1-5; 7 nucleotides align to TRBD1. The CDR3 contains 16 residues. Germline V gene sequence: CDR1 MDHEN, CDR2 SYDVKM. V lost 4 bases and J lost 5; bases outside the gene matches: 11. CDR3: CASSSRGAGGHQPQHF. CDR3 in DNA: TGTGCCAGCAGTTCCCGTGGGGCAGGGGGGCATCAGCCCCAGCATTTT.

The gene calls are TRBV2 and TRBJ1-6; D is perhaps TRBD1 (6 bases). The CDR3 spans 15 residues. Trimming left V 6 bases short and J 8 bases short, with 17 bases between. Germline CDR1 and CDR2: SNHLY and FYNNEI. CDR3 sequence: CASRPGQTFDSPLHF. CDR3 coding DNA: TGTGCCAGCAGGCCGGGACAAACCTTCGATTCACCCCTCCACTTT.

V is TRBV30 and J is TRBJ2-7; 11 bases align to TRBD1. With V trimmed by 6 bases and J by 6 bases, 4 bases remained unmatched. The CDR3 totals 12 residues. Germline loops: CDR1 GTSNPN, CDR2 SVGIG (reference sequence). DNA for the CDR3: TGTGCCTGTACCGGGACAGGGGGCGAGCAGTACTTC. Protein: CACTGTGGEQYF.

V gene TRBV6-5 combines with J gene TRBJ1-2; no clear D gene. CDR3 length equals 14 residues. Germline loops: CDR1 MNHEY, CDR2 SVGAGI. V lost 0 bases, J lost 2 bases, and 7 bases lay in between. Here the CDR3 DNA reads TGTGCCAGCAGTTACTCTAGTTTGAACTATGGCTACACCTTC. Its translation is CASSYSSLNYGYTF.

This clone appeared a single time. V gene TRBV7-9 combines with J gene TRBJ2-2, with 8 positions matching TRBD1. This CDR3 has 15 amino acids. From germline, CDR1 is SEHNR and CDR2 FQNEAQ (reference sequence). Trimming removed 3 bases from V and 6 bases from J; junction bases left unmatched: 6. The CDR3 DNA sequence: TGTGCCAGCAGCTTTGGACAGGGCTTGTCCGGGGAGCTGTTTTTT. This sequence encodes CASSFGQGLSGELFF. Drawing the rest from reference TRBV7-9 and TRBJ2-2, the complete variable domain is DTGVSQNPRHKITKRGQNVTFRCDPISEHNRLYWYRQTLGQGPEFLTYFQNEAQLEKSRLLSDRFSAERPKGSFSTLEIQRTEQGDSAMYLCASSFGQGLSGELFFGEGSRLTVL.

V and J are TRBV24-1 and TRBJ1-1; possibly TRBD1 for D (5 bases). Germline values: CDR1 KGHDR, CDR2 SFDVKD. CDR3 size: 15 residues. Trimming removed 7 bases at V and 3 bases at J, with 17 bases between. The DNA of the CDR3 is TGTGCCACCAGGCATCGGGGGGGTAGCGACACTGAAGCTTTCTTT. This gives the protein CATRHRGGSDTEAFF.

This rearrangement joins TRBV14 to TRBJ2-5, with 11 nucleotides matching TRBD2. CDR1 and CDR2 (germline): SGHDN, FVKESK. CDR3 length: 16 residues. Trimming removed 4 bases from V and 4 bases from J; junction bases left unmatched: 8. The chain's CDR3 is CASSPPGTSGGETQYF. The CDR3 DNA is TGTGCCAGCAGCCCCCCCGGGACTAGCGGAGGAGAGACCCAGTACTTC.

This chain connects TRBV11-3 to TRBJ2-1; D unclear. With 5 bases removed from V and 8 bases from J, the gap between germline ends came to 13 bases. There are 13 residues in the CDR3. Germline-derived CDR1 and CDR2 are SGHNT and YENEEA. The CDR3 nucleotides read TGTGCCAGCAGCCAAACTCGGGTCGATGAGCAGTTCTTC. Amino acid sequence: CASSQTRVDEQFF.

The chain links TRBV6-7 to TRBJ1-5; D is undetermined. TRBV6-7 carries the ORF label, with uncertain function. With 6 bases removed from V and 0 bases from J, the gap between germline ends came to 12 bases. This CDR3 has 15 amino acids. Written as DNA, the CDR3 is TGTGCCAGCAGCCACACTAGGGATAGCAATCAGCCCCAGCATTTT. Translating gives CASSHTRDSNQPQHF.

This rearrangement joins TRBV19 to TRBJ1-4; D possibly corresponds to TRBD1 (6 bases). The germline gives CDR1 LNHDA, CDR2 SQIVND (reference sequence). The CDR3 sequence is 16 residues long. V lost 3 bases, J lost 0 bases, and 11 bases lay in between. The CDR3 region is CASSIRTETTNEKLFF. DNA for the CDR3: TGTGCCAGTAGTATCAGGACAGAAACAACTAATGAAAAACTGTTTTTT.

A single count supports this clone. The rearrangement joins TRBV5-6 to TRBJ1-4, with a possible D match to TRBD1 (6 bases). The CDR3 contains 18 residues. V lost 0 bases and J 7 bases, leaving 22 bases between the germline ends. Germline assignment: CDR1 SGHDT and CDR2 YYEEEE. The CDR3 region is CASSLDREGGRGSEKLFF. CDR3 DNA sequence: TGTGCCAGCAGCTTGGACAGGGAGGGGGGAAGGGGATCTGAAAAACTGTTTTTT.

This sequence joins TRBV2 and TRBJ1-2; TRBD1 matches 12 bases. Germline lookup yields CDR1 SNHLY and CDR2 FYNNEI. The CDR3 covers 16 residues. V lost 7 bases, J lost 4 bases, and 10 bases stayed unmatched. The CDR3 coding sequence is TGTGCCAGCAACATACTTCCGGGACAGGGGGCCTATGGCTACACCTTC. Its translation: CASNILPGQGAYGYTF.

CDR3 nucleotide sequence: TGTGCCAGTAGTATGGACAGGGCTCGCAATCAGCCCCAGCATTTT. Its translation: CASSMDRARNQPQHF. The V call is TRBV19, the J call TRBJ1-5, with TRBD1 matching 8 bases. The V gene's germline CDR1 is LNHDA and CDR2 SQIVND (reference sequence). The trim removed 3 bases at V and 2 bases at J, leaving 3 bases unmatched. The CDR3 is 15 residues long.

This clone appeared a single time. The chain couples TRBV2 to TRBJ1-1, with a possible D match to TRBD1 (6 bases). Between the trimmed V and J ends, which lost 7 bases and 0 bases, there was a span of 12 bases. The CDR3 sequence is 14 residues long. Germline V CDR1 and CDR2: SNHLY, FYNNEI. The CDR3 bases are TGTGCCAGCAACCGGGACACCGTGAACACTGAAGCTTTCTTT. Translation: CASNRDTVNTEAFF.

The CDR3 sequence: CASSPGRGHRETQYF. In DNA form, the CDR3 reads TGCGCCAGCAGCCCCGGGAGGGGGCATCGAGAGACCCAGTACTTC. The chain is built from TRBV10-1 and TRBJ2-5; the D gene is possibly TRBD2 (8 bases). Between the trimmed V and J ends, which lost 6 bases and 4 bases, there was a span of 18 bases. The CDR3 totals 15 residues. Germline V gene sequence: CDR1 WNHNN, CDR2 SYGVQD (reference sequence).

This clone was detected only a few times. This chain connects TRBV5-4 to TRBJ2-7; maybe TRBD1 (6 bases). The V end was cut by 0 bases, the J end by 1 base, with 8 bases between. The CDR3 totals 14 residues. CDR1 SGHNT and CDR2 YYREEE come from the germline V gene (reference sequence). The CDR3 spells CASSLAGASYEQYF. CDR3 coding DNA: TGTGCCAGCAGCTTGGCAGGGGCTTCCTACGAGCAGTACTTC.